This section outlines one T cell receptor (beta chain) sequence together with its context. The antigen is not known. Normal lung was sampled as far from the tumour as possible, at least 3 cm. DNA was extracted from unsorted cell suspensions stored frozen. With V trimmed by 4 bases and J by 4 bases, 13 bases remained unmatched. There are 17 residues in the CDR3. CDR1 is SGHNT, CDR2 YYREEE, per germline (reference sequence). TCRdb's table, derived via immunoSEQ multiplex PCR, lists solely in-frame clones and lacks some. The sample yields just over 3,000 clones, approximately 72% seen once. This specimen comes from a study of immune cell composition in non-small cell lung cancer. Study-wide results and caveats: Clones >0.5% enriched in tumour were rarer in adenocarcinoma (roughly 35%) than squamous (roughly 75%). It was not proven that tumour-reactive clones equal dominant tumour-associated clones.

The source material was non-adjacent lung tissue. The TCR sequence derives from a human donor with non-small cell lung cancer. The chain joins TRBV5-4 to TRBJ1-1, with 10 bases identical to TRBD1. CDR3: CASSPGTGAGVGTEAFF. The CDR3 DNA is TGTGCCAGCAGCCCCGGGACAGGGGCAGGCGTCGGCACTGAAGCTTTCTTT.